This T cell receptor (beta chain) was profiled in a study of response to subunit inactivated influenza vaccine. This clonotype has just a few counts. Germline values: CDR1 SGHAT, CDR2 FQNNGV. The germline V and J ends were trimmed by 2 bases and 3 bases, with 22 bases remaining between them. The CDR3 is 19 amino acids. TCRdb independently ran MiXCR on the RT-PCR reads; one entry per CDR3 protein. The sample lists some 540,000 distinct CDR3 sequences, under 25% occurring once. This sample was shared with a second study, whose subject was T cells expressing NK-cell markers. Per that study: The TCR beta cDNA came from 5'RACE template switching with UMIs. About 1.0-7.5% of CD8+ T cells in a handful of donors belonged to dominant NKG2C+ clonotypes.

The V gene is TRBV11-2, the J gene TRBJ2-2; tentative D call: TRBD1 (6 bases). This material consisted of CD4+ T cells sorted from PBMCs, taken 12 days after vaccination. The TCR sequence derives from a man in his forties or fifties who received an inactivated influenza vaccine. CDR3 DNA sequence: TGTGCCAGCAGCTTATCCCTCCTATACAGGGTAACTGACACCGGGGAGCTGTTTTTT. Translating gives CASSLSLLYRVTDTGELFF.